Shown below are 25 T cell receptor beta chains from a single sample sequenced in a study of blood T cell repertoires in COVID-19. Measured with immunoSEQ multiplex PCR; TCRdb has only the in-frame clones, and not every one. The table lists 200,000 or so clones, approximately 90% of them singletons, with roughly 2.7% in the top ten. Sequenced sample: peripheral blood. These TCRs come from a man younger than 40 with COVID-19, enrolled during active disease.

This clone was seen a single time. The gene calls are TRBV19 and TRBJ1-5; D perhaps matches TRBD1 (5 bases). The CDR3 sequence is 14 residues long. Germline V gives CDR1 LNHDA, CDR2 SQIVND (reference sequence). The germline V and J ends were trimmed by 7 bases and 2 bases, with 12 bases remaining between them. DNA for the CDR3: TGTGCCAGTATCCAGGGTGTGGGCAATCAGCCCCAGCATTTT. The encoded protein is CASIQGVGNQPQHF.

This sequence joins TRBV18 and TRBJ1-2; 8 nucleotides align to TRBD1. Germline lookup yields CDR1 KGHSH and CDR2 LQKENI. The CDR3 is 14 residues long. The V gene end was trimmed by 3 bases and the J gene end by 5 bases; junction bases not matched to a gene: 5. CDR3 nucleotide sequence: TGTGCCAGCTCACCGGGACAGGTGGGGTATGGCTACACCTTC. Its protein product is CASSPGQVGYGYTF.

The chain joins TRBV28 to TRBJ2-7; the match to TRBD2 covers 8 bases. Losses at the gene ends were 1 base for V and 3 bases for J; bases not matched to a gene: 5. The germline gives CDR1 MDHEN, CDR2 SYDVKM. This CDR3 has 15 residues. The CDR3: CASSLYGGARYEQYF. CDR3 in DNA: TGTGCCAGCAGTTTATACGGGGGGGCGCGCTACGAGCAGTACTTC.

This clone was observed a single time. The rearrangement joins TRBV28 to TRBJ2-5; D uncertain. The germline gives CDR1 MDHEN, CDR2 SYDVKM. The CDR3 sequence is 14 residues long. The V end was cut by 3 bases, the J end by 0 bases, with 8 bases between. The CDR3 is CASSFKRYQETQYF. In DNA form, the CDR3 reads TGTGCCAGCAGTTTTAAGAGATACCAAGAGACCCAGTACTTC. Full variable domain (remainder filled in from reference TRBV28 and TRBJ2-5): DVKVTQSSRYLVKRTGEKVFLECVQDMDHENMFWYRQDPGLGLRLIYFSYDVKMKEKGDIPEGYSVSREKKERFSLILESASTNQTSMYLCASSFKRYQETQYFGPGTRLLVL.

The chain employs TRBV11-3 and TRBJ2-7; TRBD1 matches 9 bases. The CDR3 contains 14 residues. The germline CDR1 and CDR2 sequences are SGHNT and YENEEA. The V segment lost 5 bases and the J segment 5 bases; nucleotides outside the gene matches: 7. CDR3 sequence reads: CASSVGQGNDEQYF. The CDR3 DNA reads as TGTGCCAGCAGCGTAGGACAGGGGAACGACGAGCAGTACTTC.

The chain links TRBV7-9 to TRBJ1-2, with 10 bases aligning to TRBD1. CDR1 and CDR2 (germline): SEHNR, FQNEAQ (reference sequence). The J segment lost 7 bases and the V segment lost 3 bases, leaving 5 bases of the junction unmatched. CDR3 length: 14 residues. The CDR3 DNA reads as TGTGCCAGCAGCTTCCGGGACAGGGGAAGTGGCTACACCTTC. Its translation: CASSFRDRGSGYTF.

The CDR3 nucleotides read TGTGCCAGCGGAACAGTTCGCGAGCAGTTCTTC. Translation: CASGTVREQFF. This chain links TRBV18 with TRBJ2-1; D is unclear. V dropped 8 bases and J dropped 10 bases, with 12 bases sitting between them. This CDR3 is 11 amino acids long. Germline V lookup: CDR1 KGHSH, CDR2 LQKENI.

This chain connects TRBV7-3 to TRBJ1-2, with D tentatively TRBD1 (5 bases). V was clipped by 4 bases and J by 4 bases, with 13 bases between them. CDR1 and CDR2 (germline): SGHTA, FQGTGA. The CDR3 is 14 amino acids. The CDR3, as DNA: TGTGCCAGCAGCTCGGCGACGACAGTCTATGGCTACACCTTC. Translation gives CASSSATTVYGYTF.

V and J are TRBV7-9 and TRBJ2-3; possibly TRBD1 for D (6 bases). The CDR3 loop spans 17 amino acids. V gave up 0 bases and J gave up 1 base, with 14 bases separating them. From germline, CDR1 is SEHNR and CDR2 FQNEAQ (reference sequence). The CDR3 nucleotides are TGTGCCAGCAGCTTAGCGTTTGGGGGCGCAGGCACAGATACGCAGTATTTT. It specifies CASSLAFGGAGTDTQYF.

The rearrangement links TRBV9 to TRBJ2-1, with a possible D match to TRBD2 (6 bases). Germline V CDR1 and CDR2: SGDLS, YYNGEE. There are 17 residues in the CDR3. The V and J ends lost 3 bases and 6 bases respectively, with 22 bases between them. CDR3 coding DNA: TGTGCCAGCAGCGCCGATCTTGGTGCGGGAAGGGCCAATGAGCAGTTCTTC. Translated, it gives CASSADLGAGRANEQFF.

This clone was seen once. Other DNA sequences in this specimen translate into the identical CDR3. The V gene is TRBV27, the J gene TRBJ1-3; possibly TRBD1 for D (5 bases). From germline, CDR1 is MNHEY and CDR2 SMNVEV (reference sequence). The CDR3 is made up of 14 amino acids. Trimming shortened V by 3 bases and J by 1 base, and 7 bases separated the two germline ends. The DNA for the CDR3 is TGTGCCAGCAGTTTGGGGGGATCTGGAAACACCATATATTTT. Its translation: CASSLGGSGNTIYF.

This clone was recorded once. The V and J genes are TRBV6-2 or TRBV6-3 and TRBJ2-7; 7 positions agree with TRBD1. This CDR3 region has 15 residues. Trimming cost V 2 bases and J 0 bases; bases outside gene matches: 4. In germline, CDR1 is MNHEY, CDR2 SVGEGT. CDR3 sequence: CASSYETGLSYEQYF. The CDR3 coding sequence is TGTGCCAGCAGTTACGAGACAGGGCTCTCCTACGAGCAGTACTTC.

The chain recombines TRBV5-1 with TRBJ1-5; 12 bases fit TRBD1. The germline V gene has CDR1 SGHRS and CDR2 YFSETQ. With V trimmed by 3 bases and J by 2 bases, 3 bases remained unmatched. The CDR3 is 16 amino acids. Written as DNA, the CDR3 is TGCGCCAGCAGCTCCGGGACAGGGGGCGGCAATCAGCCCCAGCATTTT. It specifies CASSSGTGGGNQPQHF.

Notes on this clone: Possible read error: a much larger clone is one base away. The rearrangement joins TRBV11-2 to TRBJ1-1; tentatively, D is TRBD1 (5 bases). CDR1 and CDR2 (germline): SGHAT, FQNNGV. V dropped 4 bases and J dropped 2 bases, with 8 bases sitting between them. The CDR3 loop spans 13 amino acids. CDR3 coding DNA: TGTGCCAGCAGCTCCCAGGGTAACACTGAAGCTTTCTTT. It codes for CASSSQGNTEAFF.

This clone was detected only once. The rearrangement links TRBV3-1 (or the pseudogene TRBV3-2) to TRBJ1-1; maybe TRBD1 (5 bases). This CDR3 has 15 amino acids. Germline V CDR1 and CDR2: LGHDT, YNNKEL (reference sequence). V lost 4 bases to trimming and J lost 4 bases, with 16 bases between them. CDR3 region: CASSPSVSGGTEAFF. DNA of the CDR3: TGTGCCAGCAGCCCCTCCGTCTCGGGGGGCACTGAAGCTTTCTTT.

The rearrangement joins TRBV7-2 to TRBJ1-1, with D perhaps matching TRBD1 (6 bases). V was cut by 4 bases and J by 0 bases, with 15 bases left in between. Germline CDR1 is SGHTA and CDR2 is FQGNSA. The CDR3 is made up of 16 amino acids. CDR3 loop: CASSSPGHIMNTEAFF. CDR3 DNA: TGTGCCAGCAGCTCTCCGGGACATATTATGAACACTGAAGCTTTCTTT.

This chain joins TRBV28 and TRBJ1-3, with TRBD1 matching 8 bases. V was clipped by 7 bases and J by 7 bases; unmatched bases: 18. Germline V gene lookup returns CDR1 MDHEN and CDR2 SYDVKM. The CDR3 sequence is 17 residues long. The CDR3 DNA is TGTGCCAGCATTTCTCGGACAGGGAGGCGGTTCGGTAACACCATATATTTT. As protein: CASISRTGRRFGNTIYF.

This sequence joins TRBV29-1 and TRBJ2-1; 7 bases map to TRBD1. CDR1 SQVTM and CDR2 ANQGSEA come from the germline V gene. This CDR3 has 13 amino acids. V lost 8 bases to trimming and J lost 4 bases; unmatched junction nucleotides: 8. The CDR3, as DNA: TGCAGCCAGGGGACAGCCACGTACAATGAGCAGTTCTTC. This translates into CSQGTATYNEQFF.

V gene TRBV27 combines with J gene TRBJ2-7; TRBD2 is a possible D gene (5 bases). CDR3 length equals 14 residues. Germline CDR1 is MNHEY and CDR2 is SMNVEV (reference sequence). The V end lost 8 bases, the J end lost 4 bases, and 18 bases lay between the germline ends. Here the CDR3 DNA reads TGTGCCAGCCAACCCGGGGTATGGGCGTACGAGCAGTACTTC. Translated, it gives CASQPGVWAYEQYF.

The CDR3 DNA is TGTGCCAGCAGCGTTCAGGCAGGGAGGAATTCACCCCTCCACTTT. This translates into CASSVQAGRNSPLHF. This chain connects TRBV9 to TRBJ1-6; tentatively, D is TRBD1 (5 bases). In germline, CDR1 is SGDLS, CDR2 YYNGEE. V lost 2 bases and J lost 7, with 13 bases in between. The CDR3 has 15 residues.

This sequence joins TRBV27 and TRBJ1-1; the match to TRBD1 covers 8 bases. This CDR3 has 14 amino acids. Per the germline V gene, CDR1 is MNHEY and CDR2 is SMNVEV (reference sequence). With V trimmed by 4 bases and J by 6 bases, 7 bases remained unmatched. This CDR3 reads CASSSAGQGPEAFF. For the CDR3, the DNA is TGTGCCAGCAGTTCGGCTGGACAGGGCCCTGAAGCTTTCTTT.

The chain carries TRBV6-5 and TRBJ1-3, with 8 bases aligning to TRBD1. The germline CDR1 and CDR2 sequences are MNHEY and SVGAGI. This CDR3 contains 14 residues. Trimming at V came to 7 bases and at J to 2 bases, leaving 4 bases not matched to a gene. Written as DNA, the CDR3 is TGTGCCAGCAATCAACAGGGGGCTGGAAACACCATATATTTT. Translation: CASNQQGAGNTIYF.

In this sample, this clone turned up a few times. This chain links TRBV5-1 with TRBJ1-3; weak D call: TRBD1 (5 bases). This CDR3 has 14 residues. The germline V and J ends were trimmed by 3 bases and 1 base, with 8 bases remaining between them. Germline V gene sequence: CDR1 SGHRS, CDR2 YFSETQ. The CDR3 here is CASSSSGSGNTIYF. Written as DNA, the CDR3 is TGCGCCAGCAGCTCTTCAGGGTCTGGAAACACCATATATTTT.

This chain connects TRBV10-3 to TRBJ1-2; TRBD1 aligns across 9 bases. The germline gives CDR1 ENHRY, CDR2 SYGVKD. The CDR3 is 12 residues long. With V trimmed by 11 bases and J by 4 bases, 5 bases remained unmatched. The chain's CDR3 is CASQDRGYGYTF. CDR3 sequence (DNA): TGTGCCTCCCAGGACAGGGGCTATGGCTACACCTTC.

This clone was seen more than once but under ten times. The genes are TRBV4-3 and TRBJ1-2, with TRBD1 matching over 9 bases. The length of the CDR3 is 16 residues. V was clipped by 4 bases and J by 3 bases; unmatched bases: 9. Germline V CDR1 and CDR2: LGHNA, YSLEER. The CDR3 sequence is CASSRTGDVPYYGYTF. The CDR3 DNA follows: TGCGCCAGCAGCCGGACAGGGGATGTTCCCTACTATGGCTACACCTTC.